The 32 T cell receptor beta chains listed next were all sequenced from one sample in a study of blood T cell repertoires in COVID-19. The table came from immunoSEQ multiplex PCR; TCRdb's copy has only in-frame clones and leaves some out. The table has some 200,000 clones, around 86% seen once. Sequencing was performed on peripheral blood. These receptors all stem from a man aged 50-59 years with acute or convalescent COVID-19.

In this sample, this clone turned up once. The rearrangement links TRBV14 to TRBJ2-7; 7 bases are shared with TRBD1. This CDR3 region has 17 residues. Germline assignment: CDR1 SGHDN and CDR2 FVKESK. J was trimmed by 2 bases and V by 4 bases; bases with no gene match: 14. This chain's CDR3 is CASSPRDRSTSAYEQYF. The CDR3 bases are TGTGCCAGCAGCCCCCGGGACAGATCTACCAGCGCCTACGAGCAGTACTTC.

The rearrangement joins TRBV27 to TRBJ2-1, with a possible D match to TRBD2 (5 bases). V shed 4 bases and J shed 7 bases, with 20 bases lying between them. The CDR3 totals 16 residues. Germline V gene sequence: CDR1 MNHEY, CDR2 SMNVEV (reference sequence). The CDR3 DNA reads as TGTGCCAGCAGTTCCCTAATATATCGGGGAGATAATGAGCAGTTCTTC. Protein product: CASSSLIYRGDNEQFF.

The chain joins TRBV11-2 to TRBJ2-1; 10 bases fit TRBD2. Germline values: CDR1 SGHAT, CDR2 FQNNGV. The CDR3 has 17 residues. With V trimmed by 2 bases and J by 1 base, 5 bases remained unmatched. CDR3 region: CASSLRLAGGSYNEQFF. CDR3 nucleotide sequence: TGTGCCAGCAGCTTAAGGTTAGCGGGGGGTTCCTACAATGAGCAGTTCTTC.

CDR3 DNA sequence: TGTGCCAGTAGTATAGTAACGACAGGGTATGGCTACACCTTC. Encoded protein: CASSIVTTGYGYTF. The genes are TRBV19 and TRBJ1-2; 7 nucleotides match TRBD1. V lost 1 base to trimming and J lost 5 bases; unmatched junction nucleotides: 4. CDR1 is LNHDA, CDR2 SQIVND, per germline (reference sequence). The CDR3 has 14 residues.

The V and J genes are TRBV5-1 and TRBJ1-1, with TRBD1 as a possible D gene (5 bases). The germline CDR1 and CDR2 sequences are SGHRS and YFSETQ. V shed 0 bases and J shed 2 bases, with 11 bases lying between them. The CDR3 is 15 residues long. The CDR3 coding sequence is TGCGCCAGCAGCTTGGTTGGAGGGGCAAACACTGAAGCTTTCTTT. Translation gives CASSLVGGANTEAFF.

This clone was counted once. The chain combines TRBV7-8 with TRBJ1-3; D remains ambiguous. Germline values: CDR1 SGHVS, CDR2 FQNEAQ. The CDR3 is made up of 14 amino acids. The V end was cut by 2 bases, the J end by 0 bases, with 5 bases between. CDR3 sequence (DNA): TGTGCCAGCAGCTTACAGGTCTCTGGAAACACCATATATTTT. It specifies CASSLQVSGNTIYF. Drawing the rest from reference TRBV7-8 and TRBJ1-3, the complete variable domain is GAGVSQSPRYKVAKRGQDVALRCDPISGHVSLFWYQQALGQGPEFLTYFQNEAQLDKSGLPSDRFFAERPEGSVSTLKIQRTQQEDSAVYLCASSLQVSGNTIYFGEGSWLTVV.

V gene TRBV6-6 combines with J gene TRBJ2-3; 11 nucleotides agree with TRBD2. Germline-derived CDR1 and CDR2 are MNHNY and SVGAGI (reference sequence). The CDR3 has 15 residues. V dropped 7 bases and J dropped 2; count of bases not matched to a gene: 5. The CDR3 loop reads CASMLLAGDTDTQYF. CDR3 nucleotides: TGTGCCAGCATGCTACTAGCGGGGGACACAGATACGCAGTATTTT.

On this clone: It is unclear where the CDR3 begins or ends on the DNA, so no DNA is shown, and the CDR3 is as TCRdb lists it. This CDR3 reads CVRSFTRVGVGTEAFF. The rearrangement uses TRBV7-5 and TRBJ1-1. TRBV7-5 is annotated as a pseudogene. Termini included, the CDR3 measures 16 amino acids.

The rearrangement joins TRBV6-1 to TRBJ2-1, with a possible D match to TRBD1 (5 bases). This CDR3 spans 13 amino acids. V lost 2 bases and J 7 bases, leaving 9 bases between the germline ends. Germline assignment: CDR1 MNHNS and CDR2 SASEGT. This chain's CDR3 is CASSEWAGNEQFF. CDR3 DNA: TGTGCCAGCAGTGAATGGGCAGGGAATGAGCAGTTCTTC.

This clone showed up just a few times. The chain employs TRBV5-8 and TRBJ1-5, with D possibly TRBD1 on 6 matching bases. Trimming left V 0 bases short and J 0 bases short, with 13 bases between. Germline V gene lookup returns CDR1 SGHTS and CDR2 YDEGEE. The CDR3 is made up of 17 amino acids. The CDR3, as DNA: TGTGCCAGCAGCTTGGAGGCAGGGGCCCCTAGCAATCAGCCCCAGCATTTT. It encodes CASSLEAGAPSNQPQHF.

The CDR3 DNA reads as TGTGCTACCCAAAGGGAGGACTCCTACGAGCAGTACTTC. Encoded protein: CATQREDSYEQYF. The V call is TRBV12-5, the J call TRBJ2-7; D is perhaps TRBD2 (6 bases). Germline V CDR1 and CDR2: LGHNT, FRNRAP. The V gene lost 10 bases and the J gene lost 0 bases, with 13 bases spanning the gap. There are 13 residues in the CDR3.

This rearrangement joins TRBV4-1 to TRBJ1-4; D is uncertain. The CDR3 sequence is 16 residues long. V lost 1 base to trimming and J lost 0 bases, with 9 bases between them. CDR1 and CDR2 (germline): MGHRA, YSYEKL. CDR3 nucleotides: TGCGCCAGCAGCCAAGGGGAGGCAACAACTAATGAAAAACTGTTTTTT. Protein product: CASSQGEATTNEKLFF.

The gene calls are TRBV27 and TRBJ1-2, with 8 bases that match TRBD1. V dropped 6 bases and J dropped 5; count of bases not matched to a gene: 11. Germline V gene lookup returns CDR1 MNHEY and CDR2 SMNVEV (reference sequence). The CDR3 is made up of 15 amino acids. The CDR3 sequence: CASRAGQEGIYGYTF. The CDR3, as DNA: TGTGCCAGCAGGGCGGGACAGGAGGGGATTTATGGCTACACCTTC.

V gene TRBV3-1 (or the pseudogene TRBV3-2) combines with J gene TRBJ1-2, with 8 bases matching TRBD1. Germline V gene sequence: CDR1 LGHDT, CDR2 YNNKEL (reference sequence). The CDR3 loop spans 16 amino acids. Germline trimming cut 0 bases from V and 5 bases from J; bases unmatched to any gene: 8. The DNA for the CDR3 is TGTGCCAGCAGCCAAGATCCGTGGACAGGGACGTATGGCTACACCTTC. Its translation: CASSQDPWTGTYGYTF.

The genes are TRBV6-1 and TRBJ1-1; D might be TRBD1 (5 bases). This CDR3 comprises 13 residues. V shed 3 bases and J shed 5 bases, with 10 bases lying between them. Germline values: CDR1 MNHNS, CDR2 SASEGT. The CDR3 nucleotides read TGTGCCAGCAGTGAGGCGGGGCAGACTGAAGCTTTCTTT. Its translation: CASSEAGQTEAFF.

The chain joins TRBV19 to TRBJ2-7, with 7 bases lining up with TRBD1. Germline V gene data show CDR1 as LNHDA and CDR2 as SQIVND (reference sequence). Trimming cost V 4 bases and J 2 bases; bases outside gene matches: 8. The CDR3 is made up of 15 amino acids. The DNA for the CDR3 is TGTGCCAGTAGTACGCCGGGACAGAAAACCTACGAGCAGTACTTC. It is translated as CASSTPGQKTYEQYF.

The genes are TRBV6-5 and TRBJ1-3; no clear D. From germline, CDR1 is MNHEY and CDR2 SVGAGI. V was shortened by 6 bases and J by 0 bases, with 12 bases between the two germline ends. This CDR3 has 15 residues. The CDR3 loop reads CASRVRGNSGNTIYF. The CDR3 DNA follows: TGTGCCAGCAGAGTGCGAGGGAACTCTGGAAACACCATATATTTT.

The chain couples TRBV30 to TRBJ1-2, with a possible D match to TRBD1 (6 bases). The CDR3 runs to 12 residues. Deletions cut 2 bases from V and 5 bases from J, with 9 bases between. Germline CDR1 and CDR2: GTSNPN and SVGIG (reference sequence). CDR3 nucleotide sequence: TGTGCCTGGAGTAGGCAGGGGTATGGCTACACCTTC. Its protein is CAWSRQGYGYTF.

Here the CDR3 reads CASSPSTALNTEAFF. The CDR3 DNA reads as TGTGCCAGCTCACCTTCGACAGCCCTGAACACTGAAGCTTTCTTT. This chain uses TRBV18 with TRBJ1-1; tentatively, D is TRBD1 (5 bases). Germline values: CDR1 KGHSH, CDR2 LQKENI. CDR3 size: 15 residues. Trimming took off 3 bases at V and 0 bases at J, with 11 bases between the two ends.

The chain joins TRBV6-5 to TRBJ1-3; 7 nucleotides line up with TRBD1. The DNA end is a closer match to TRBJ2-2, so the J assignment may be wrong. Germline V CDR1 and CDR2: MNHEY, SVGAGI. The CDR3 has 16 amino acids. The CDR3 DNA follows: TGTGCCAGCAGTTACTCGAGTTCAGGGGGCACCGGGGAGCTGTTTTTT. Translating it yields CASSYSSSGGTGELFF.

This clone was picked up a small number of times. V and J are TRBV5-1 and TRBJ1-6; 9 bases are shared with TRBD1. Germline V gene lookup returns CDR1 SGHRS and CDR2 YFSETQ. With V trimmed by 4 bases and J by 5 bases, 4 bases remained unmatched. CDR3 length: 15 residues. CDR3 sequence: CASSPRTGDNSPLHF. CDR3 coding DNA: TGCGCCAGCAGCCCGCGGACAGGGGATAATTCACCCCTCCACTTT. Using reference TRBV5-1 and TRBJ1-6 for the parts outside the CDR3, the full variable domain is KAGVTQTPRYLIKTRGQQVTLSCSPISGHRSVSWYQQTPGQGLQFLFEYFSETQRNKGNFPGRFSGRQFSNSRSEMNVSTLELGDSALYLCASSPRTGDNSPLHFGNGTRLTVT.

The chain links TRBV3-1 (or the pseudogene TRBV3-2) to TRBJ1-4; maybe TRBD1 (5 bases). The CDR3 is 14 amino acids. CDR1 is LGHDT and CDR2 is YNNKEL in the germline V gene (reference sequence). V shed 4 bases and J shed 8 bases, with 14 bases lying between them. The CDR3 sequence is CASSPGLTKEKLFF. CDR3 bases: TGTGCCAGCAGCCCGGGACTGACGAAGGAAAAACTGTTTTTT.

The genes are TRBV30 and TRBJ1-3, with a weak D call TRBD1 (5 bases). Trimming took 5 bases from V and 0 from J, leaving 11 bases between them. The CDR3 has 14 residues. Germline V gives CDR1 GTSNPN, CDR2 SVGIG (reference sequence). The CDR3 loop is CAWARGNSGNTIYF. The CDR3 DNA reads TGTGCCTGGGCCCGGGGGAACTCTGGAAACACCATATATTTT.

This chain joins TRBV19 and TRBJ2-5, with no clear D. CDR3 length: 13 amino acids. Trimming took 6 bases from V and 1 from J, leaving 9 bases between them. Germline assignment: CDR1 LNHDA and CDR2 SQIVND (reference sequence). The CDR3 DNA sequence: TGTGCCAGTAGCTCCTCCCTCCAAGAGACCCAGTACTTC. This sequence encodes CASSSSLQETQYF.

The chain employs TRBV7-6 and TRBJ1-5; 10 bases are a match to TRBD1. The CDR3 is 17 residues long. V was pared by 1 base and J by 4 bases, with 7 bases of the junction left unmatched. Looked up from germline, CDR1 is SGHVS and CDR2 is FNYEAQ. The CDR3 reads CASSLGLPGQGNQPQHF. CDR3 DNA: TGTGCCAGCAGCTTAGGACTACCGGGACAGGGGAATCAGCCCCAGCATTTT.

The chain couples TRBV18 to TRBJ2-5, with D possibly being TRBD2 (7 bases). The CDR3 length is 16 residues. Germline V gives CDR1 KGHSH, CDR2 LQKENI. Trimming took off 3 bases at V and 4 bases at J, with 18 bases between the two ends. As DNA, the CDR3 is TGTGCCAGCTCACCTACCCGGGGGGCCGGAGGAGAGACCCAGTACTTC. Translation: CASSPTRGAGGETQYF. The variable domain in full, completed from reference TRBV18 and TRBJ2-5, reads NAGVMQNPRHLVRRRGQEARLRCSPMKGHSHVYWYRQLPEEGLKFMVYLQKENIIDESGMPKERFSAEFPKEGPSILRIQQVVRGDSAAYFCASSPTRGAGGETQYFGPGTRLLVL.

This clone is classed as large. The chain links TRBV25-1 to TRBJ2-4, with 7 bases identical to TRBD2. Trimming at V came to 3 bases and at J to 12 bases, leaving 11 bases not matched to a gene. The germline V gene has CDR1 MGHDK and CDR2 SYGVNS. The CDR3 loop spans 14 amino acids. The CDR3 coding sequence is TGTGCCAGCAGTGACCTCGTGGTCTCGGGGGGTCAGTACTTC. It is translated as CASSDLVVSGGQYF.

The chain joins TRBV3-1 (or the pseudogene TRBV3-2) to TRBJ1-1; the D is unclear. Germline CDR1 LGHDT, CDR2 YNNKEL (reference sequence). The CDR3 sequence is 14 residues long. V lost 4 bases and J 1 base, leaving 10 bases between the germline ends. The CDR3 is CASSPSNRNTEAFF. The CDR3 bases are TGTGCCAGCAGCCCCTCTAACAGGAACACTGAAGCTTTCTTT.

The gene calls are TRBV7-8 and TRBJ1-6; 8 bases agree with TRBD1. This CDR3 spans 13 amino acids. J lost 7 bases, V lost 7 bases, and 3 bases had no gene match. Germline-derived CDR1 and CDR2 are SGHVS and FQNEAQ. The CDR3 is CASNPGGNSPLHF. For the CDR3, the DNA is TGTGCCAGCAACCCAGGGGGCAATTCACCCCTCCACTTT.

This clone has just one count. The genes are TRBV7-9 and TRBJ1-5, with a possible D match to TRBD1 (6 bases). CDR1 and CDR2 (germline): SEHNR, FQNEAQ (reference sequence). The germline V and J ends were trimmed by 4 bases and 8 bases, with 12 bases remaining between them. The CDR3 length is 13 residues. The CDR3 here is CASSSNRDEPQHF. The CDR3 nucleotides are TGTGCCAGCAGCTCCAACAGGGATGAGCCCCAGCATTTT.

As regards this clone: The junction departs from germline at one end; a sequencing error may be responsible. The chain employs TRBV14 and TRBJ1-1, with 12 bases lining up with TRBD1. CDR1 and CDR2 from the germline V gene are SGHDN and FVKESK. The CDR3 totals 15 residues. The CDR3 protein is CASSPQALGTGGPAF. DNA for the CDR3: TGTGCCAGCAGCCCACAAGCCTTGGGGACAGGGGGCCCGGCGTTT.

This clone was picked up a small number of times. The V gene is TRBV19, the J gene TRBJ2-2, with 7 bases aligning to TRBD1. There are 13 residues in the CDR3. V lost 8 bases and J lost 1; bases outside the gene matches: 1. From germline, CDR1 is LNHDA and CDR2 SQIVND (reference sequence). In nucleotides, the CDR3 is TGTGCCAGTTGGACAGGGAACACCGGGGAGCTGTTTTTT. This codes for CASWTGNTGELFF.